This T cell receptor beta chain comes out of a study of T-cell memory formation after mild COVID-19 (dated by TCRdb to about 2021). About the full investigation: TCR sequence clusters from the two donors were found to be largely donor specific. T-cell clones expanding and contracting after mild COVID-19 in two donors were tracked by longitudinal TCRalpha and TCRbeta repertoire sequencing. The cohort was made up of two young adult volunteers, one female and one male, who were previously healthy.

Ficoll-Paque density gradient centrifugation was the method used to isolate PBMCs. Trimming takes 4 bases from V and 4 bases from J, and the germline ends sit 11 bases apart. The germline V gene gives CDR1 as SGHRS and CDR2 as YFSETQ. CDR3 length: 14 amino acids, cysteine to phenylalanine. The CDR3 DNA has 42 bases and is translated from base 1. The study at large found these results: SARS-CoV-2 specificity was not confirmed for the second-wave clones peaking on day 37. The study covered only a couple of mild cases, and larger cohorts including severe cases with pre-infection samples were considered necessary. Some responding clones were found in pre-infection memory, which suggests that pre-existing cross-reactive memory T cells took part in the SARS-CoV-2 response. Contracting CD4+ clones were located mainly in the CM and EM memory subsets, whereas CD8+ clones were found to be enriched in EMRA. Clones that contracted from day 15 to 85 showed balanced CD4/CD8 phenotypes, whereas a second wave of clones that expanded from day 15 to 37 leaned towards CD4+.

Comments on this clonotype: Its antigen remains undetermined. No base quality values were provided; no much bigger clone lies one nucleotide off.

The sequencer listed for this sample is Illumina NovaSeq 6000. TCRalpha and TCRbeta cDNA libraries were constructed by 5'RACE with constant-segment primers, with sample barcodes and unique molecular identifiers being introduced. RNA was extracted from every sample with Trizol reagent. The libraries were amplified in two PCR steps, and the second step added a second sample barcode and Illumina TruSeq adapters. Sequencing of the libraries was done on an Illumina NovaSeq, producing 2 x 150 bp paired-end reads. Concerning the study's data processing: Reads were demultiplexed and collapsed into UMI-guided consensus sequences with migec v1.2.7. Using mixcr v2.1.11, UMI consensuses were aligned to TRA and TRB V and J templates and then assembled into clonotypes. A clonotype was counted as expanded or contracted only if both edgeR and NoisET called the change significant, with noise models trained on biological replicates. For edgeR calls, a false discovery rate-adjusted p below 0.01 and a log2 fold-change threshold of 1 were applied. As an exploratory analysis of dynamics, max-normalized trajectories of the 1000 most abundant clonotypes were examined with PCA combined with hierarchical clustering. Each responding clone was given a CD4 or CD8 phenotype based on the CD4+ and CD8+ repertoires, which had been sequenced separately. TCRdb ran its own pipeline on the public reads, namely fastp trimming at Q25 and MiXCR clone calling, and kept in-frame beta chains. Duplicate CDR3 protein sequences are folded into a single record with the most common DNA and genes. The V and J calls were not made by the authors but by TCRdb's processing. For this sample there are about 290,000 distinct CDR3 sequences; roughly 15% appear just once. The ten largest clones represent 22% of the sample.

The sequence was obtained from a man aged 18-30 years who had mild COVID-19 (a few samples of this study predate the infection). The sample titles of this study are shuffled in the database, so cell type and time point are left out; the donor was told from shared clones. The sample taken for sequencing was PBMCs or a T cell subset sorted from them (not recorded which). In this chain, TRBV5-1 is recombined with TRBJ2-2; the D gene remains uncertain. Here the CDR3 is given as CASSAGPITGELFF. The DNA sequence reads TGCGCCAGCAGCGCTGGACCGATCACCGGGGAGCTGTTTTTT.